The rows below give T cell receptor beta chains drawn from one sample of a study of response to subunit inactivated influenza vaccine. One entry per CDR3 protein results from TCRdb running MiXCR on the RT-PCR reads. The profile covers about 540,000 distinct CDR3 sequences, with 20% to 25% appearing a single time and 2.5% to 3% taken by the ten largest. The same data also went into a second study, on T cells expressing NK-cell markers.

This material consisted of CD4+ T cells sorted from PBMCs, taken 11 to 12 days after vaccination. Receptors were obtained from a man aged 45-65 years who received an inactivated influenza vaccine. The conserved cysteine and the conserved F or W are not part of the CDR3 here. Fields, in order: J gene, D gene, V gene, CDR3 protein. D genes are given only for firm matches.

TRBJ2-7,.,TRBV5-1,ASSLGPSSYEQY
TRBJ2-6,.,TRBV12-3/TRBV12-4,ASSTRAGANVLT
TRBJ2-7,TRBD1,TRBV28,ASSPPGQVVYEQY
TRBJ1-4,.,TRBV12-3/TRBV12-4,ASSFVEFGEKLF
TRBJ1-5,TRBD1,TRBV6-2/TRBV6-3,ASSRSRGRVQPQH
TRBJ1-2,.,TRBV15,ATSRGGNYGYT
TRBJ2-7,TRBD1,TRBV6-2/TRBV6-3,ASSQDRGGRVVYEQY
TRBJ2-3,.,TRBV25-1,ASSDREKYSSQY
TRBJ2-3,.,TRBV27,ASRYGYASTDTQY
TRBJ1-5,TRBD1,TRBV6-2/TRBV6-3,ASRRDRGLHSNQPQH
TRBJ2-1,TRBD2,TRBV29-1,SAQPSGTLHEQF
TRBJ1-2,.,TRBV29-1,SVKPLSHANYGYT
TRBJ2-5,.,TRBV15,ATTGPTQETQY
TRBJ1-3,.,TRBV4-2,ASSQATGSGNTIY
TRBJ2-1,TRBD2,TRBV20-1,SAKRLAGYNEQF
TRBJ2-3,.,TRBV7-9,ASGTFEANTDTQY
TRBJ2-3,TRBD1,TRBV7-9,ASSPRAGGADTQY
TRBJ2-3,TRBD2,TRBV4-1,ASSQDLRLAGVTQY
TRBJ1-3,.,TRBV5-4,ASSSGGASGNTIY
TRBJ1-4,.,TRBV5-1,ASSLAGTPYEKLF
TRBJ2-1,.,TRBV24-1,ATSDLGEQF
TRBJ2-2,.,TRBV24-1,ATSGLVGFDSGELF
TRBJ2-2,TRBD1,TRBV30,AWTTTGGGELF
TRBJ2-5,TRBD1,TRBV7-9,ASSQGTAEY
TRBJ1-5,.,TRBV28,ASSNKNRPQH
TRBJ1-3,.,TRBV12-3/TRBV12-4,ASSTFYSSGNTIY
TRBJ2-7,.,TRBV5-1,ASSLAEGNYEQY
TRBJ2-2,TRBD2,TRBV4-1,ASSFGSGGGAGELF
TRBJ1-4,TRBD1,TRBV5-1,ASRGQGTAKEKLF
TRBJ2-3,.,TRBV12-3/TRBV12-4,ASSLVLRTDTQY
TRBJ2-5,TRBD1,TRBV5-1,ASSLAPGTGVRSQETQY
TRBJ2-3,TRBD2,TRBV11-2,ASSLRGNVGDTQY
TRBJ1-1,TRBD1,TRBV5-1,ASSRRGHRGNTEAF
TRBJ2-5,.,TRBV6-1,ASSRKWQETQY
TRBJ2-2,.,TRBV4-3,ASSQDVGANTGELF
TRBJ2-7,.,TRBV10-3,AISDRGDSYEQY
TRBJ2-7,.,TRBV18,ASSRFDYEQY